What follows are 27 T cell receptor beta chains derived from one specimen sequenced in a study of T cells in Graves' hyperthyroidism and ophthalmopathy. There were TCR beta CDR3 regions amplified from RNA transcripts. When the TCR CDR3 underwent first-round RT-PCR, the HTBI primer set was used. Using its own MiXCR run on the multiplex PCR reads, TCRdb lists one record per CDR3 protein. The table lists 300,000 to 350,000 distinct CDR3 sequences, more than 11% of them singletons. Sample: blood. These receptors all come from a woman in her twenties or thirties with Graves' hyperthyroidism.

The table lists this clonotype with many counts. V and J are TRBV20-1 and TRBJ1-2, with D uncertain. This CDR3 has 11 amino acids. V gave up 6 bases and J gave up 6 bases, with 11 bases separating them. Germline CDR1 reads DFQATT; CDR2 reads SNEGSKA (reference sequence). Written as DNA, the CDR3 is TGCAGTGCCATATTTCGCAATGGCTACACCTTC. Protein: CSAIFRNGYTF.

The rearrangement links TRBV7-2 to TRBJ2-3; 12 positions match TRBD2. The trim removed 4 bases at V and 1 base at J, leaving 9 bases unmatched. Germline V gene data show CDR1 as SGHTA and CDR2 as FQGNSA. This CDR3 is 18 amino acids long. CDR3 coding DNA: TGTGCCAGCAGCTCCCTAGCGGGAGGGAGACTTGGCACAGATACGCAGTATTTT. This sequence encodes CASSSLAGGRLGTDTQYF.

This clonotype has at least ten counts. The rearrangement joins TRBV28 to TRBJ2-7, with D unclear. The CDR3 is 12 residues long. The germline V gene encodes CDR1 MDHEN and CDR2 SYDVKM. The V and J ends lost 5 bases and 2 bases respectively, with 7 bases between them. CDR3 loop: CASSLKAYEQYF. For the CDR3, the DNA is TGTGCCAGCAGTCTAAAGGCCTACGAGCAGTACTTC.

To note about this clonotype: This clone may be a read error of a much larger clone one base away. The V call is TRBV15, the J call TRBJ2-2; TRBD2 agrees at 7 bases. This CDR3 is built from 16 residues. Per the germline V gene, CDR1 is LNHNV and CDR2 is YYDKDF (reference sequence). CDR3 nucleotides: TGTGCCACCAGCAGAGACGTGGGAGGGAACGCCGGGGAGCTGTTTTTT. Encoded protein: CATSRDVGGNAGELFF.

This clonotype was picked up many times. V and J are TRBV11-1 and TRBJ2-2; no clear D. The V end lost 3 bases, the J end lost 7 bases, and 9 bases lay between the germline ends. The CDR3 totals 13 residues. The germline V gene has CDR1 SGHAT and CDR2 FQDESV (reference sequence). In DNA, the CDR3 is TGTGCCAGCAGCTTTGGCTTCGGCGGGGAGCTGTTTTTT. Encoded protein: CASSFGFGGELFF. Variable domain in full (rest from reference TRBV11-1 and TRBJ2-2): EAEVAQSPRYKITEKSQAVAFWCDPISGHATLYWYRQILGQGPELLVQFQDESVVDDSQLPKDRFSAERLKGVDSTLKIQPAELGDSAMYLCASSFGFGGELFFGEGSRLTVL.

The rearrangement uses TRBV30 and TRBJ2-1, with 11 bases matching TRBD2. J lost 3 bases, V lost 1 base, and 2 bases had no gene match. The germline CDR1 and CDR2 sequences are GTSNPN and SVGIG (reference sequence). The CDR3 length is 15 residues. The CDR3 loop is CAWSGGTSGYNEQFF. CDR3 sequence (DNA): TGTGCCTGGAGTGGCGGGACTAGCGGCTACAATGAGCAGTTCTTC.

This clonotype appeared a few times. The chain couples TRBV19 to TRBJ2-3, with 8 bases matching TRBD2. CDR1 is LNHDA and CDR2 is SQIVND in the germline V gene (reference sequence). With V trimmed by 5 bases and J by 4 bases, 8 bases remained unmatched. The CDR3 has 15 residues. CDR3 coding DNA: TGTGCCAGTAGTCCCCTTAGCGGGACCCCAGATACGCAGTATTTT. Translation: CASSPLSGTPDTQYF.

This clonotype was seen many times. CDR3 sequence: CASSETGTGYHEQYF. The CDR3 nucleotides are TGTGCCAGCAGTGAAACCGGGACAGGGTACCACGAGCAGTACTTC. The J gene is TRBJ2-7, the V gene TRBV2, with 9 nucleotides matching TRBD1. J was trimmed by 5 bases and V by 2 bases; bases with no gene match: 7. The CDR3 is 15 amino acids. Germline V gene sequence: CDR1 SNHLY, CDR2 FYNNEI.

This clonotype appeared many times. J is TRBJ1-5 and V is TRBV6-1; 9 bases fit TRBD1. This CDR3 spans 15 amino acids. The junction had 6 bases not matched to a gene; V was cut back by 5 bases and J by 4 bases. Germline lookup yields CDR1 MNHNS and CDR2 SASEGT. CDR3 bases: TGTGCCAGCAGTTTGAACAGGGGGCCTAATCAGCCCCAGCATTTT. Translated: CASSLNRGPNQPQHF.

This clonotype was observed a handful of times. The chain links TRBV11-1 to TRBJ1-3, with 8 bases matching TRBD1. Trimming took 4 bases from V and 8 from J; bases not matched to a gene: 19. The CDR3 contains 18 residues. Germline assignment: CDR1 SGHAT and CDR2 FQDESV (reference sequence). The CDR3 DNA follows: TGTGCCAGCAGCTACGGGACAGGAATTAAAGAACACGGGGACACCATATATTTT. Its translation is CASSYGTGIKEHGDTIYF.

The V gene is TRBV7-9, the J gene TRBJ2-6; D gene uncertain. This CDR3 has 16 amino acids. Germline-derived CDR1 and CDR2 are SEHNR and FQNEAQ (reference sequence). V was shortened by 5 bases and J by 0 bases, with 11 bases between the two germline ends. CDR3 bases: TGTGCCAGCAGCCTCAGACGGAGCTCTGGGGCCAACGTCCTGACTTTC. Translated, it gives CASSLRRSSGANVLTF.

The V call is TRBV29-1, the J call TRBJ1-2, with TRBD1 matching over 11 bases. Per the germline V gene, CDR1 is SQVTM and CDR2 is ANQGSEA. V dropped 3 bases and J dropped 6; count of bases not matched to a gene: 6. The CDR3 covers 14 residues. The CDR3 sequence: CSVDTGQGGDGYTF. In DNA form, the CDR3 reads TGCAGCGTTGACACGGGACAGGGGGGGGATGGCTACACCTTC.

This clonotype was recorded at least ten times. The rearrangement links TRBV12-3 or TRBV12-4 to TRBJ2-7; unclear D gene. V lost 8 bases and J 4 bases, leaving 15 bases between the germline ends. This CDR3 region has 13 residues. CDR3 sequence (DNA): TGTGCCAGCTCAAATCAGCAGGCGTACGAGCAGTACTTC. It codes for CASSNQQAYEQYF.

This clonotype was counted many times. The chain has TRBV12-3 or TRBV12-4 and TRBJ1-1; D is unclear. The length of the CDR3 is 13 residues. Trimming pared 3 bases from V and 3 bases from J, leaving 8 bases between. The CDR3: CASSFRRDTEAFF. The CDR3, as DNA: TGTGCCAGCAGTTTCAGGAGGGACACTGAAGCTTTCTTT.

This clonotype was picked up many times. The genes are TRBV20-1 and TRBJ2-3; D is unresolved. There are 12 residues in the CDR3. V dropped 5 bases and J dropped 1 base, with 7 bases sitting between them. Germline values: CDR1 DFQATT, CDR2 SNEGSKA (reference sequence). The CDR3 loop is CSACGRTDTQYF. CDR3 DNA sequence: TGCAGTGCTTGTGGACGCACAGATACGCAGTATTTT.

This clonotype was observed many times. The V gene is TRBV7-2, the J gene TRBJ2-7, with D uncertain. The CDR3 has 14 residues. The germline CDR1 and CDR2 sequences are SGHTA and FQGNSA. V was clipped by 3 bases and J by 1 base, with 10 bases between them. The CDR3 region is CASSFEAESYEQYF. The CDR3 DNA reads TGTGCCAGCAGCTTTGAGGCGGAGTCCTACGAGCAGTACTTC. Using reference TRBV7-2 and TRBJ2-7 for the parts outside the CDR3, the full variable domain is GAGVSQSPSNKVTEKGKDVELRCDPISGHTALYWYRQSLGQGLEFLIYFQGNSAPDKSGLPSDRFSAERTGGSVSTLTIQRTQQEDSAVYLCASSFEAESYEQYFGPGTRLTVT.

This clonotype showed up just a few times. This chain joins TRBV7-2 and TRBJ2-1, with D tentatively TRBD1 or TRBD2 (5 bases each). V was shortened by 7 bases and J by 4 bases, with 14 bases between the two germline ends. This CDR3 has 14 amino acids. Per the germline V gene, CDR1 is SGHTA and CDR2 is FQGNSA. The CDR3 loop is CASMGTFDYNEQFF. CDR3 nucleotides: TGTGCCAGCATGGGGACCTTCGATTACAATGAGCAGTTCTTC.

There are many counts of this clonotype. This chain connects TRBV2 to TRBJ2-1, with 10 bases that match TRBD2. The ends lost 6 bases at V and 3 bases at J; junction bases unmatched: 5. The CDR3 consists of 15 residues. CDR1 is SNHLY, CDR2 FYNNEI, per germline. The CDR3 is CASRDSGRGYNEQFF. As DNA, the CDR3 is TGTGCCAGCAGGGACAGCGGGAGGGGCTACAATGAGCAGTTCTTC. Using reference TRBV2 and TRBJ2-1 for the parts outside the CDR3, the full variable domain is EPEVTQTPSHQVTQMGQEVILRCVPISNHLYFYWYRQILGQKVEFLVSFYNNEISEKSEIFDDQFSVERPDGSNFTLKIRSTKLEDSAMYFCASRDSGRGYNEQFFGPGTRLTVL.

This clonotype has more than one count but fewer than ten. This sequence joins TRBV5-5 and TRBJ1-2; 9 bases are a match to TRBD1. The germline V gene encodes CDR1 SGHKS and CDR2 YYEKEE (reference sequence). J lost 9 bases, V lost 1 base, and 10 bases had no gene match. The CDR3 is 15 residues long. The CDR3 spells CASSLLGTGSLSYTF. Here the CDR3 DNA reads TGTGCCAGCAGCTTGCTCGGGACAGGGAGCTTGAGCTACACCTTC.

This clonotype came up many times. The chain recombines TRBV28 with TRBJ1-2; 10 nucleotides align to TRBD1. From germline, CDR1 is MDHEN and CDR2 SYDVKM. The ends lost 5 bases at V and 1 base at J; junction bases unmatched: 10. This CDR3 has 17 residues. The CDR3 sequence: CASSPQTGGFFNYGYTF. DNA for the CDR3: TGTGCCAGCAGTCCCCAGACAGGGGGCTTCTTTAACTATGGCTACACCTTC.

This clonotype was observed at least ten times. This chain connects TRBV13 to TRBJ2-5, with TRBD1 identical over 8 bases. CDR1 is PRHDT and CDR2 is FYEKMQ in the germline V gene (reference sequence). This CDR3 spans 18 amino acids. V shed 1 base, J shed 3 bases, and the junction held 13 bases outside the gene matches. The CDR3 is CASSLAGQVRTSKETQYF. The CDR3 coding sequence is TGTGCCAGCAGCTTAGCGGGACAGGTCCGGACCTCCAAAGAGACCCAGTACTTC.

This clonotype was found many times. The V gene is TRBV20-1, the J gene TRBJ2-5, with 10 bases aligning to TRBD2. With 2 bases clipped from V and 5 bases from J, the junction kept 8 bases outside the gene matches. Germline CDR1 reads DFQATT; CDR2 reads SNEGSKA (reference sequence). This CDR3 is built from 15 residues. The CDR3 bases are TGCAGTGCTAGATTCGCTAGCGGGAGCTCGGAGACCCAGTACTTC. This translates into CSARFASGSSETQYF.

The chain employs TRBV7-6 and TRBJ2-1; tentatively, D is TRBD2 (6 bases). The CDR3 has 13 residues. The ends were cut back, 5 bases at V and 5 bases at J, with 10 bases in the middle. Germline CDR1 reads SGHVS; CDR2 reads FNYEAQ. CDR3 coding DNA: TGTGCCAGCAGCGGGGGGACCAACAATGAGCAGTTCTTC. It encodes CASSGGTNNEQFF.

This clonotype has just a few counts. V and J are TRBV6-1 and TRBJ1-1, with D perhaps TRBD1 (5 bases). V lost 8 bases and J 2 bases, leaving 15 bases between the germline ends. Germline V gene data show CDR1 as MNHNS and CDR2 as SASEGT. The CDR3 is made up of 14 amino acids. The CDR3 DNA reads TGTGCCAGCGGGCGGGGGACGTACAACACTGAAGCTTTCTTT. Its protein is CASGRGTYNTEAFF.

In regard to this clonotype: A much larger clone lies a single base off, so this may be a read error. The chain carries TRBV6-4 and TRBJ2-3; 10 bases are shared with TRBD2. The CDR3 spans 14 residues. V lost 3 bases, J lost 4 bases, and 1 base stayed unmatched. Germline values: CDR1 MRHNA, CDR2 SNTAGT. DNA for the CDR3: TGTGCCAGCAGTGAAAGCGGGAGGGCAGATACGCAGTATTTT. Its protein is CASSESGRADTQYF.

V gene TRBV15 combines with J gene TRBJ2-7, with 9 bases identical to TRBD2. This CDR3 spans 15 amino acids. J lost 3 bases, V lost 3 bases, and 6 bases had no gene match. Germline CDR1 reads LNHNV; CDR2 reads YYDKDF (reference sequence). The CDR3 sequence is CATSRGLAADYEQYF. DNA for the CDR3: TGTGCCACCAGCAGGGGACTAGCTGCGGACTACGAGCAGTACTTC.

This clonotype was picked up many times. V gene TRBV11-2 combines with J gene TRBJ1-6; 8 bases fit TRBD1. This CDR3 spans 14 amino acids. Trimming at V came to 5 bases and at J to 6 bases, leaving 3 bases not matched to a gene. CDR1 is SGHAT, CDR2 FQNNGV, per germline. The CDR3 region is CASSPGGFNSPLHF. The CDR3, as DNA: TGTGCCAGCAGCCCAGGGGGCTTTAATTCACCCCTCCACTTT.